In its sample, the clone carrying this T cell receptor beta chain was seen many times. Antigen specificity is unknown. Germline assignment: CDR1 SGHDN and CDR2 FVKESK. V dropped 4 bases and J dropped 8 bases, with 9 bases sitting between them. CDR3 length: 12 residues. This specimen comes from a study of post-analysis software for immune sequencing data. Study summary: Relapsing-remitting, secondary progressive and progressive-relapsing forms of multiple sclerosis all featured among disease courses.

Presence of unique molecular identifiers characterized the TCR beta cDNA libraries. Each batch of 1 to 10 million T cells produced hundreds of thousands of cDNA molecules. MiXCR, run by TCRdb on the PCR reads, gives a single entry per CDR3 protein. The table records a few hundred thousand distinct CDR3 sequences, 35% to 45% of them present only once. The study, taken as a whole, reports: The study found TRBV5-6, TRBV5-1 and TRBV20-1 among five TRBV segments more frequent in patients than controls. When the samples were clustered directly with F measure, those that had been prepared in the same batch showed strong co-clustering. The study found significantly lower normalized Chao1 diversity in multiple sclerosis patients than in controls.

This clonotype originated in a girl aged 10 to 17 with multiple sclerosis. The chain recombines TRBV14 with TRBJ2-1; D gene unclear. Sequenced material: blood. CDR3 in amino acids: CASSPQIDEQFF. In nucleotides, the CDR3 is TGTGCCAGCAGCCCCCAGATCGATGAGCAGTTCTTC.